This T cell receptor beta chain is from a study of blood T cell repertoires in COVID-19. Study-level information: T cells, B-cell-depleted T cells, or PBMCs supplied cDNA or gDNA.

This CDR3 spans 17 amino acids. The V and J ends lost 7 bases and 6 bases, in that order; junction bases with no gene match: 11. Germline V lookup: CDR1 MNHEY, CDR2 SMNVEV (reference sequence). TCRdb's table, derived via immunoSEQ multiplex PCR, lists solely in-frame clones and lacks some. The repertoire consists of nearly 300,000 clones, with approximately 88% occurring once and the leading ten covering 6.9%. J is TRBJ2-2 and V is TRBV27; 13 bases line up with TRBD2. The sample taken for sequencing was peripheral blood. This clonotype was obtained from a woman in her thirties who had recovered from COVID-19. This CDR3 is CASTLAGTSGVPGELFF. CDR3 nucleotide sequence: TGTGCCAGCACCTTAGCCGGGACTAGCGGGGTTCCCGGGGAGCTGTTTTTT.